Sequencing of this T cell receptor (beta chain) was carried out in a study of T cells in Graves' hyperthyroidism and ophthalmopathy. Whole-study results and caveats: Among thyroid clonotypes expanded above 0.001, most also appeared in blood.

This clonotype was seen many times. Its antigen is unidentified. The CDR3 spans 15 residues. Per the germline V gene, CDR1 is SNHLY and CDR2 is FYNNEI. The ends lost 6 bases at V and 6 bases at J; junction bases unmatched: 11. Any patient presenting with uncontrolled infection, other autoimmune disease, pregnancy or lactation was left out. Cells are PBMCs isolated from approximately 9.2 ml of fresh blood. Amplification of TCR beta CDR3 regions used RNA as the template. The study used the HTBI primer set for a first-round RT-PCR of the TCR CDR3. From the multiplex PCR reads, TCRdb called clonotypes with MiXCR, one entry per CDR3 protein. The sample carries about 740,000 distinct CDR3 sequences, less than 15% recorded once.

The chain links TRBV2 to TRBJ1-5; 7 bases line up with TRBD1. Specimen: blood. This receptor was identified in a woman between 18 and 30 years old with Graves' hyperthyroidism. The CDR3 DNA sequence: TGTGCCAGCAGGGGGGGGACAGCCATAAGTCAGCCCCAGCATTTT. Translation: CASRGGTAISQPQHF.